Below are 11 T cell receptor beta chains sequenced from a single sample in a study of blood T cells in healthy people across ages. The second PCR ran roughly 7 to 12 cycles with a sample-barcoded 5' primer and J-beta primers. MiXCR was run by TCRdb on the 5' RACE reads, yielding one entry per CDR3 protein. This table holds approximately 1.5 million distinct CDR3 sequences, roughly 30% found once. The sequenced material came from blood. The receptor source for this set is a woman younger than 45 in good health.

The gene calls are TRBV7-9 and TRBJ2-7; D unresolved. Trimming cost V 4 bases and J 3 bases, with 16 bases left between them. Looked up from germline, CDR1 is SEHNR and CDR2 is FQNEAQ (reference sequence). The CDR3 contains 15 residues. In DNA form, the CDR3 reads TGTGCCAGCAGCTCCCAGGACGGCCCCCACTACGAGCAGTACTTC. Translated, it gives CASSSQDGPHYEQYF. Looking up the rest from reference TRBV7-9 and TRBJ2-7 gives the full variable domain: DTGVSQNPRHKITKRGQNVTFRCDPISEHNRLYWYRQTLGQGPEFLTYFQNEAQLEKSRLLSDRFSAERPKGSFSTLEIQRTEQGDSAMYLCASSSQDGPHYEQYFGPGTRLTVT.

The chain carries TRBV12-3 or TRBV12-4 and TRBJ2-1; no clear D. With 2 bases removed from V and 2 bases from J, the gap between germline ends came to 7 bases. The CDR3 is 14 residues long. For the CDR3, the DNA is TGTGCCAGCAGTTTAAAAGGTCCCTACAATGAGCAGTTCTTC. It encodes CASSLKGPYNEQFF.

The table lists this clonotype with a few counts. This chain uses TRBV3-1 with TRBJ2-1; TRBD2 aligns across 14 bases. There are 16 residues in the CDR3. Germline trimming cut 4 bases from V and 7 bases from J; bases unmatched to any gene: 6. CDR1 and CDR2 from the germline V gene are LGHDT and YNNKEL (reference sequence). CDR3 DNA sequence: TGTGCCAGCAGCCTGACTAGCGGGGGGGCTGTAAATGAGCAGTTCTTC. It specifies CASSLTSGGAVNEQFF.

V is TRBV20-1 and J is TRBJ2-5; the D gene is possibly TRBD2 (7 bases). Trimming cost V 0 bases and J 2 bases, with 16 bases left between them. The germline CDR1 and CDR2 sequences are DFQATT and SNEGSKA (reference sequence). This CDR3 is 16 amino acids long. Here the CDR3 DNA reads TGCAGTGCTAGAGATCAAGACGGGGGGACACAAGAGACCCAGTACTTC. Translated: CSARDQDGGTQETQYF.

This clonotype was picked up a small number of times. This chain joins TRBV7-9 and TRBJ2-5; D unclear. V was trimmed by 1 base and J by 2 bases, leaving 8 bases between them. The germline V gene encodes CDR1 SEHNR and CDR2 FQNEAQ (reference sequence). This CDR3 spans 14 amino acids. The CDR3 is CASSLVYTQETQYF. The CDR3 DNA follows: TGTGCCAGCAGCTTAGTTTATACTCAAGAGACCCAGTACTTC.

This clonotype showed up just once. The CDR3 is CASSLSSAGANVLTF. CDR3 coding DNA: TGCGCCAGCAGCTTGAGCTCAGCTGGGGCCAACGTCCTGACTTTC. The chain uses TRBV5-1 and TRBJ2-6; no clear D. This CDR3 has 15 amino acids. Germline V gene data show CDR1 as SGHRS and CDR2 as YFSETQ. The V and J ends lost 1 base and 2 bases respectively, with 7 bases between them.

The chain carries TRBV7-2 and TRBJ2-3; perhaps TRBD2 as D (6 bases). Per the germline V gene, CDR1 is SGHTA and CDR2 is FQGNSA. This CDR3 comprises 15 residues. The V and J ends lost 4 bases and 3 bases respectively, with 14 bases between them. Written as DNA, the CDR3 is TGTGCCAGCAGCTCTTGGGGGAGGAAAACAGATACGCAGTATTTT. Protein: CASSSWGRKTDTQYF.

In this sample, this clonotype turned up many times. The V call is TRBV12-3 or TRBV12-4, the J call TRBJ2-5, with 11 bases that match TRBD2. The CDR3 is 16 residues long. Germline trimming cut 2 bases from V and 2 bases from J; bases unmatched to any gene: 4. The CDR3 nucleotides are TGTGCCAGCAGTTTATGGGGACTAGCGGCACAAGAGACCCAGTACTTC. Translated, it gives CASSLWGLAAQETQYF.

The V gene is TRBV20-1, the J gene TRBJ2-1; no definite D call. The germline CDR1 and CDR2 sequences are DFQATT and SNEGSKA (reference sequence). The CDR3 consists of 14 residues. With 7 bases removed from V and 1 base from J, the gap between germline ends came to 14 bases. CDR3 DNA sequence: TGCAGTGTGAGGTCCTCTTATTCCTACAATGAGCAGTTCTTC. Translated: CSVRSSYSYNEQFF.

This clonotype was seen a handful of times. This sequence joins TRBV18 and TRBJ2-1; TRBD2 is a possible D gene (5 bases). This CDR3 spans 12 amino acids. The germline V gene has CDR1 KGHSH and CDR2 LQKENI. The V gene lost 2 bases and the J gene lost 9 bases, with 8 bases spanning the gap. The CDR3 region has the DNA TGTGCCAGCTCACCAGCGGGTATTGAGCAGTTCTTC. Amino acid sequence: CASSPAGIEQFF. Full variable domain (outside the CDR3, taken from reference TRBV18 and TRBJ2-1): NAGVMQNPRHLVRRRGQEARLRCSPMKGHSHVYWYRQLPEEGLKFMVYLQKENIIDESGMPKERFSAEFPKEGPSILRIQQVVRGDSAAYFCASSPAGIEQFFGPGTRLTVL.

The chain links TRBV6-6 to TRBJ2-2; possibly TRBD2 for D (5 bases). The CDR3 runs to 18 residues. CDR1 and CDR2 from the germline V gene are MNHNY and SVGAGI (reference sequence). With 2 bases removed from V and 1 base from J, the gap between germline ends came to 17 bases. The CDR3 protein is CASSYPGESTWNTGELFF. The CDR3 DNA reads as TGTGCCAGCAGTTACCCCGGGGAGAGCACCTGGAACACCGGGGAGCTGTTTTTT.